What follows are 23 T cell receptor beta chains derived from one specimen sequenced in a study of regulatory dendritic cells for organ transplantation. TCRdb's copy holds only in-frame clones and misses some; the assay was immunoSEQ multiplex PCR. The table lists about 12,000 clones, around two thirds of them singletons. Their antigens are not known. Sorted T cells were CFSE-labeled and cultured around 5 days with allogeneic regulatory or mature dendritic cells at 1:10. The source material was naive CD4+ T cells from blood cultured with regulatory dendritic cells. Noted subset: CD45RA+ naive T cells. Receptors were obtained from a human donor in good health.

The V call is TRBV13, the J call TRBJ2-3, with 7 nucleotides matching TRBD1. V gave up 5 bases and J gave up 3 bases; unmatched junction bases: 8. The CDR3 runs to 15 residues. In germline, CDR1 is PRHDT, CDR2 FYEKMQ (reference sequence). CDR3 residues: CASSPVTGSTDTQYF. DNA of the CDR3: TGTGCCAGCAGCCCCGTGACAGGGAGTACAGATACGCAGTATTTT. The full variable domain, rest sourced from reference TRBV13 and TRBJ2-3, is AAGVIQSPRHLIKEKRETATLKCYPIPRHDTVYWYQQGPGQDPQFLISFYEKMQSDKGSIPDRFSAQQFSDYHSELNMSSLELGDSALYFCASSPVTGSTDTQYFGPGTRLTVL.

This clone occurred a few times. V is TRBV7-3 and J is TRBJ2-1; tentative D call: TRBD2 (5 bases). This CDR3 contains 16 residues. V was pared by 1 base and J by 2 bases, with 12 bases between. Germline CDR1 is SGHTA and CDR2 is FQGTGA. Here the CDR3 reads CASSLSSPTTYNEQFF. In nucleotides, the CDR3 is TGTGCCAGCAGCTTAAGTTCTCCGACTACCTACAATGAGCAGTTCTTC. Together with reference TRBV7-3 and TRBJ2-1, the CDR3 gives the full variable domain: GAGVSQTPSNKVTEKGKYVELRCDPISGHTALYWYRQSLGQGPEFLIYFQGTGAADDSGLPNDRFFAVRPEGSVSTLKIQRTERGDSAVYLCASSLSSPTTYNEQFFGPGTRLTVL.

This rearrangement joins TRBV19 to TRBJ2-1, with 10 bases aligning to TRBD2. The V and J ends lost 7 bases and 3 bases, in that order; junction bases with no gene match: 3. This CDR3 region has 14 residues. CDR1 is LNHDA and CDR2 is SQIVND in the germline V gene (reference sequence). This chain's CDR3 is CASTSGGYYNEQFF. DNA for the CDR3: TGTGCCAGTACTAGCGGGGGCTACTACAATGAGCAGTTCTTC.

The J gene is TRBJ2-2, the V gene TRBV2, with 10 bases identical to TRBD1. The CDR3 is made up of 15 amino acids. V was pared by 6 bases and J by 6 bases, with 7 bases of the junction left unmatched. Germline V gives CDR1 SNHLY, CDR2 FYNNEI. Written as DNA, the CDR3 is TGTGCCAGCAGCCCCCGGACAGGGGGATCCGGGGAGCTGTTTTTT. Amino acid sequence: CASSPRTGGSGELFF.

The rearrangement links TRBV7-3 to TRBJ2-3; D call uncertain. The CDR3 consists of 14 residues. Deletions cut 5 bases from V and 2 bases from J, with 11 bases between. Germline loops: CDR1 SGHTA, CDR2 FQGTGA. The CDR3 is CASSPEALTDTQYF. CDR3 DNA sequence: TGTGCCAGCAGCCCCGAAGCCCTCACAGATACGCAGTATTTT.

Only one count was recorded for this clone. The genes are TRBV18 and TRBJ1-1, with D possibly being TRBD1 (5 bases). The germline V and J ends were trimmed by 3 bases and 7 bases, with 15 bases remaining between them. In germline, CDR1 is KGHSH, CDR2 LQKENI. This CDR3 region has 14 residues. The CDR3 DNA is TGTGCCAGCTCACCCCGGACTACCGGACATGAAGCTTTCTTT. This translates into CASSPRTTGHEAFF.

The CDR3 DNA follows: TGTGCCAGCAGTCGGGGGGGGCCCGGAAACATTCAGTACTTC. Encoded protein: CASSRGGPGNIQYF. The rearrangement links TRBV7-2 to TRBJ2-4, with TRBD2 identical over 8 bases. The V gene's germline CDR1 is SGHTA and CDR2 FQGNSA. The CDR3 has 14 amino acids. Unmatched junction bases numbered 7, after V lost 6 bases and J lost 6 bases.

The rearrangement joins TRBV6-5 to TRBJ1-6; possible D gene TRBD1, 6 bases. The germline V gene has CDR1 MNHEY and CDR2 SVGAGI. V lost 4 bases, J lost 4 bases, and 8 bases lay in between. CDR3 length: 14 residues. CDR3 protein: CASSFGQYNSPLHF. DNA for the CDR3: TGTGCCAGCAGTTTCGGACAGTATAATTCACCCCTCCACTTT.

The V call is TRBV27, the J call TRBJ2-2, with 11 nucleotides matching TRBD2. The CDR3 covers 16 residues. The V segment lost 5 bases and the J segment 4 bases; nucleotides outside the gene matches: 6. In germline, CDR1 is MNHEY, CDR2 SMNVEV (reference sequence). CDR3 sequence (DNA): TGTGCCAGCAGTCTCCGACTAGCGGGGCCCACCGGGGAGCTGTTTTTT. Its translation is CASSLRLAGPTGELFF.

This clone was observed a single time. V usage is TRBV6-5 and J usage is TRBJ1-1, with TRBD1 matching 7 bases. The CDR3 loop spans 14 amino acids. After removal of 7 bases from V and 1 base from J, the junction contained 6 bases not matched to a gene. Germline V gives CDR1 MNHEY, CDR2 SVGAGI. The DNA of the CDR3 is TGTGCCAGCACCTTAGGGACAGCGAACACTGAAGCTTTCTTT. Translation gives CASTLGTANTEAFF.

The gene calls are TRBV15 and TRBJ2-1, with D possibly being TRBD1 (8 bases). The germline V gene encodes CDR1 LNHNV and CDR2 YYDKDF (reference sequence). There are 19 residues in the CDR3. V lost 4 bases and J lost 4, with 26 bases in between. The CDR3 DNA is TGTGCCACCAGCATCAGGGGGGGACAGGTTTTCTCCGGATACAATGAGCAGTTCTTC. Translation: CATSIRGGQVFSGYNEQFF.

The gene calls are TRBV6-1 and TRBJ1-5; TRBD1 might be the D (6 bases). CDR3 length: 12 amino acids. With 10 bases removed from V and 3 bases from J, the gap between germline ends came to 10 bases. CDR1 MNHNS and CDR2 SASEGT come from the germline V gene. The CDR3 bases are TGTGCCATCCCAGGGGACAATCAGCCCCAGCATTTT. It codes for CAIPGDNQPQHF.

This chain connects TRBV5-1 to TRBJ2-6, with D possibly TRBD2 on 5 matching bases. V lost 4 bases, J lost 2 bases, and 10 bases lay in between. The CDR3 spans 15 residues. Germline V gene lookup returns CDR1 SGHRS and CDR2 YFSETQ. CDR3 amino acids: CASSGGRTGANVLTF. In DNA form, the CDR3 reads TGCGCCAGCAGCGGCGGGCGGACTGGGGCCAACGTCCTGACTTTC.

On this clone: Other DNA sequences within the sample encode an identical CDR3. The chain uses TRBV11-2 and TRBJ1-5, with D uncertain. In germline, CDR1 is SGHAT, CDR2 FQNNGV. Trimming took 3 bases from V and 3 from J, leaving 15 bases between them. The CDR3 loop spans 16 amino acids. The CDR3 DNA reads as TGTGCCAGCAGCTTGGGAACGGGATTTTTCAATCAGCCCCAGCATTTT. Residues: CASSLGTGFFNQPQHF.

This clone was counted only a few times. The chain uses TRBV7-9 and TRBJ2-7, with 7 bases fitting TRBD1. The CDR3 length is 14 residues. Looked up from germline, CDR1 is SEHNR and CDR2 is FQNEAQ (reference sequence). The V segment lost 1 base and the J segment 0 bases; nucleotides outside the gene matches: 0. CDR3 bases: TGTGCCAGCAGCTTAGGGACAGGCTCCTACGAGCAGTACTTC. It translates to CASSLGTGSYEQYF.

This clone was counted a few times. V and J are TRBV7-9 and TRBJ2-3; maybe TRBD2 (7 bases). V was shortened by 0 bases and J by 7 bases, with 11 bases between the two germline ends. The CDR3 consists of 14 residues. Germline CDR1 SEHNR, CDR2 FQNEAQ (reference sequence). The CDR3 DNA reads as TGTGCCAGCAGCTTAGCGGGGGGGCCTTATACGCAGTATTTT. This gives the protein CASSLAGGPYTQYF.

The chain joins TRBV5-1 to TRBJ2-5; possible D gene TRBD1, 6 bases. The CDR3 consists of 13 residues. The germline gives CDR1 SGHRS, CDR2 YFSETQ. V gave up 4 bases and J gave up 1 base, with 8 bases separating them. CDR3 in DNA: TGCGCCAGCAGCCGGACAGTCCAAGAGACCCAGTACTTC. It is translated as CASSRTVQETQYF.

The chain recombines TRBV19 with TRBJ1-1, with 7 bases aligning to TRBD1. CDR1 is LNHDA and CDR2 is SQIVND in the germline V gene (reference sequence). V lost 5 bases and J lost 10; bases outside the gene matches: 7. The CDR3 consists of 12 residues. The CDR3 bases are TGTGCCAGTAGTGAAAGGGACAGTGTAGCTTTCTTT. Its protein is CASSERDSVAFF.

This clone has a handful of counts. The chain is built from TRBV6-5 and TRBJ1-6, with a tentative D call TRBD1 (6 bases). The CDR3 consists of 15 residues. Germline loops: CDR1 MNHEY, CDR2 SVGAGI. The V and J ends lost 4 bases and 8 bases respectively, with 15 bases between them. The CDR3 loop reads CASSSQGSGYSPLHF. CDR3 sequence (DNA): TGTGCCAGCAGTTCCCAGGGGAGCGGTTATTCACCCCTCCACTTT.

CDR3 protein: CASSLAGRGRVNQPQHF. DNA for the CDR3: TGTGCCAGCAGCTTAGCGGGCCGAGGCAGGGTAAATCAGCCCCAGCATTTT. The chain links TRBV7-6 to TRBJ1-5; TRBD1 is a possible D gene (5 bases). CDR3 length: 17 residues. Germline assignment: CDR1 SGHVS and CDR2 FNYEAQ. V lost 0 bases to trimming and J lost 4 bases, with 16 bases between them.

This clone was detected only a few times. The chain uses TRBV2 and TRBJ1-5, with 7 bases identical to TRBD1. The CDR3 totals 13 residues. V lost 7 bases and J lost 7; bases outside the gene matches: 7. CDR1 is SNHLY and CDR2 is FYNNEI in the germline V gene. The DNA for the CDR3 is TGTGCCAGCATCGACAGGGACGGGCAGCCCCAGCATTTT. Translating gives CASIDRDGQPQHF.

V gene TRBV4-2 combines with J gene TRBJ1-4; 12 bases fit TRBD1. The ends lost 4 bases at V and 5 bases at J; junction bases unmatched: 14. Germline V gene sequence: CDR1 LGHNA, CDR2 YNFKEQ. The CDR3 runs to 19 residues. The CDR3 DNA is TGTGCCAGCAGCCCCCCTCCGGGACAGGGGGCCCCGATAAATGAAAAACTGTTTTTT. It specifies CASSPPPGQGAPINEKLFF.

V and J are TRBV2 and TRBJ2-7; tentative D call: TRBD2 (6 bases). Germline V gives CDR1 SNHLY, CDR2 FYNNEI. The length of the CDR3 is 14 residues. V gave up 3 bases and J gave up 0 bases, with 9 bases separating them. In nucleotides, the CDR3 is TGTGCCAGCAGTGAGGTAGCGGCCTCCTACGAGCAGTACTTC. The encoded protein is CASSEVAASYEQYF.